This T cell receptor beta chain originates from a study of blood T cell repertoires in COVID-19. Looking at the study overall: Sites in the United States, Italy and Spain provided acute and convalescent COVID-19 samples. The cDNA or gDNA used as material had been derived from T cells, B-cell-depleted T cells, or PBMCs.

In the authors' workflow: Amplifying reference gene primers gave estimates of nucleated cell counts. The method was immunoSEQ multiplex PCR; TCRdb's version includes in-frame clones alone and lacks a portion of them. V, J and clone size derive from that table, while D and trimming were established from the DNA sequence. The sample includes 75,000 to 95,000 clones, approximately 87% of them seen just once. The V and J ends lost 5 bases and 7 bases, in that order; junction bases with no gene match: 8. The germline CDR1 and CDR2 sequences are KGHSH and LQKENI. CDR3 length: 15 residues. The gene calls are TRBV18 and TRBJ2-3; 11 bases agree with TRBD2. Sequenced input: peripheral blood. The sequence was obtained from a human donor in a cohort sampled during active COVID-19. The CDR3 DNA reads TGTGCCAGCTCAACTACTAGCGGGAGTCGACATACGCAGTATTTT. Its protein is CASSTTSGSRHTQYF.